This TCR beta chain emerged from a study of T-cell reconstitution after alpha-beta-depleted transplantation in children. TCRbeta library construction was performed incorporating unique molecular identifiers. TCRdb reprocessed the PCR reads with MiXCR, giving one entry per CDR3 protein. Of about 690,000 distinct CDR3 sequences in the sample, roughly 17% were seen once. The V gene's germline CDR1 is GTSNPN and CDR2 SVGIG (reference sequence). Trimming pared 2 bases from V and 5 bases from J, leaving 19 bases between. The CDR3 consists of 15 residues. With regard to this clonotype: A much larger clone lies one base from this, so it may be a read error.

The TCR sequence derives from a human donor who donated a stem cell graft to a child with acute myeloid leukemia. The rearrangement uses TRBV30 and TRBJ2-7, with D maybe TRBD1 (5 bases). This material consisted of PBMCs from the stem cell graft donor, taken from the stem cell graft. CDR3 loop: CAWSPWTTAPDEQYF. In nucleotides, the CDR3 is TGTGCCTGGAGTCCCTGGACAACTGCCCCTGACGAGCAGTACTTC.